This T cell receptor beta chain was sequenced for a study of cytomegalovirus exposure and HLA in healthy donors. Study-level findings and limits: Information on immune exposure was restricted to one variable (CMV serostatus). TCR beta chains associated with HLA were, in a later analysis, more clonally expanded than equally common others. Most observed TCR sequences were rare, whereas some public TCRs were detected in many donors. It was reported in a later analysis that an Asian-associated ancestry cluster showed fewer N-insertions than the 666-donor mean.

The PCR was carried out with 60 Vbeta primers and 13 Jbeta primers. Sequenced by immunoSEQ multiplex PCR; TCRdb stores in-frame clones only, minus some. The table has about 140,000 clones, roughly two thirds seen once. This clone was counted a single time. Its antigen remains unidentified. J was trimmed by 6 bases and V by 5 bases; bases with no gene match: 11. This CDR3 spans 16 amino acids. The germline V gene has CDR1 SEHNR and CDR2 FQNEAQ (reference sequence). The chain uses TRBV7-9 and TRBJ1-4; 8 bases are a match to TRBD1. The material sequenced was PBMCs. This sequence originates from a male donor in good health and CMV-seronegative. The DNA of the CDR3 is TGTGCCAGCAGCCCCGAAGGGACAGGAGGGGATGAAAAACTGTTTTTT. Encoded protein: CASSPEGTGGDEKLFF.